This TCR beta chain was captured by sequencing in a study of Ad26.COV2.S vaccination and SARS-CoV-2 variants. Looking at the study overall: Once, or twice with 56 days between doses, Ad26.COV2.S was given intramuscularly. Study findings and constraints: Analytic work on TCR breadth and depth might have understated the full extent of total T cell responses. Vaccine and placebo recipients had similar non-spike TCR breadth.

The germline CDR1 and CDR2 sequences are SNHLY and FYNNEI. V lost 6 bases and J lost 0, with 9 bases in between. The CDR3 extends over 15 amino acids. TCRdb's table, derived via immunoSEQ multiplex PCR, lists solely in-frame clones and lacks some. The data contain some 330,000 clones, almost 90% of them singletons. Indicated treatment: roughly 18 received Ad26.COV2.S at low or high dose, single or two shots; a few received placebo; per-sample allocation not given. Day 63 after the first vaccine or placebo injection was the time point for sampling. Donor was an adult aged 18-55 years in Boston. Points on this clone: Its antigen is still unknown.

The J gene is TRBJ2-6, the V gene TRBV2, with D hard to call. This TCR came from a person between 18 and 65 years old who received the Ad26.COV2.S COVID-19 vaccine or a placebo. Sequencing used peripheral blood, obtained in a trial of Ad26.COV2.S vaccine versus placebo. The CDR3 DNA reads as TGTGCCAGCAGGACGTCTAGCTCTGGGGCCAACGTCCTGACTTTC. Its protein is CASRTSSSGANVLTF.